This T cell receptor (beta chain) is from a study of early T cells in non-severe SARS-CoV-2 infection. Study context: The authors sequenced bulk RNA from unsorted whole blood, leaving chains unpaired.

One entry per CDR3 protein, called by TCRdb with MiXCR from the 5' RACE reads. The sample has some 55,000 distinct CDR3 sequences, over 9.5% seen once; the top ten hold 2.9%. General study results and limits: Matching results from VDJdb favored anti-spike CD8 responses, leaving private and CD4 specificities undetected.

The germline V and J ends were trimmed by 9 bases and 2 bases, with 17 bases remaining between them. This CDR3 has 14 amino acids. The germline CDR1 and CDR2 sequences are LNHDA and SQIVND (reference sequence). About this clonotype: Its antigen remains unidentified.

The chain links TRBV19 to TRBJ2-7; perhaps D is TRBD1 or TRBD2 (5 bases each). Sequencing input: whole blood. This receptor was taken from an adult who was a healthcare worker with PCR-confirmed SARS-CoV-2 infection or an uninfected control (not recorded which). CDR3 coding DNA: TGTGCCAGGTCCGGGGACGGTCTAACCTACGAGCAGTACTTC. It encodes CARSGDGLTYEQYF.